In its sample, the clone carrying this T cell receptor (beta chain) was seen many times. Its target is unknown. The data were obtained in a study of read filtering for tumor transcriptome and immune sequencing. Study-level points and caveats: The CD138-negative fraction was mixed bone marrow immune cells, not pure T cells.

This library used about 400 ng RNA and molecular barcoded adaptors spanning alpha/delta and beta/gamma chains. TCRdb reprocessed the reads via MiXCR and lists one record per CDR3 protein. The sample yields roughly 56,000 distinct CDR3 sequences, roughly 19% seen once. Trimming took 6 bases from V and 6 from J, leaving 9 bases between them. The CDR3 spans 11 residues. The V gene's germline CDR1 is DFQATT and CDR2 SNEGSKA (reference sequence). V is TRBV20-1 and J is TRBJ1-5; D is unresolved. The origin of this receptor is a donor aged 40 or older with multiple myeloma. The sample was a population of CD138-negative cells sorted from bone marrow. CDR3: CSASFGQPQHF. The CDR3 region has the DNA TGCAGTGCATCTTTCGGTCAGCCCCAGCATTTT.